The rows below give T cell receptor beta chains drawn from one sample of a study of Ad26.COV2.S vaccination and SARS-CoV-2 variants. The data were produced by immunoSEQ multiplex PCR, yet TCRdb's version contains in-frame clones alone and is incomplete. This table has around 400,000 clones, about 89% appearing once. Sequencing used peripheral blood, obtained in a trial of Ad26.COV2.S vaccine versus placebo. These receptors were obtained from a person aged 18-60 years who received the Ad26.COV2.S COVID-19 vaccine or a placebo. The CDR3 runs from the conserved cysteine through the conserved F or W. The D gene is left open where the match is weak. Size is stated for part of the rows, as once, few or many counts, or as a class when the clone is expanded.

len | j_gene | d_gene | abundance | v_gene | CDR3aa | CDR3nt
16 | TRBJ2-1 | TRBD2 | - | TRBV6-6 | CASSFGVAGGLNEQFF | TGTGCCAGCTCATTTGGAGTAGCGGGAGGTTTAAATGAGCAGTTCTTC
14 | TRBJ1-5 | TRBD1 | - | TRBV6-1 | CASSDGTGAQPQHF | TGTGCCAGCAGTGACGGGACAGGGGCTCAGCCCCAGCATTTT
18 | TRBJ1-5 | - | - | TRBV2 | CASTSEALRQFSNQPQHF | TGTGCCAGCACCAGTGAAGCCCTCCGACAGTTCAGCAATCAGCCCCAGCATTTT
14 | TRBJ2-1 | - | - | TRBV9 | CASSVGEGGNEQFF | TGTGCCAGCAGCGTAGGGGAGGGGGGCAATGAGCAGTTCTTC
17 | TRBJ2-1 | TRBD2 | - | TRBV19 | CASSIRSGTSGSNEQFF | TGTGCCAGTAGTATCCGCTCCGGGACTAGCGGGAGCAATGAGCAGTTCTTC
15 | TRBJ2-3 | TRBD1 | - | TRBV9 | CASSVEGASTDTQYF | TGTGCCAGCAGCGTAGAGGGGGCTAGCACAGATACGCAGTATTTT
12 | TRBJ1-4 | - | - | TRBV29-1 | CSVSHGNEKLFF | TGCAGCGTTTCTCACGGTAATGAAAAACTGTTTTTT
15 | TRBJ2-3 | - | - | TRBV24-1 | CATSDGEWYTDTQYF | TGTGCCACCAGTGATGGGGAGTGGTACACAGATACGCAGTATTTT
12 | TRBJ2-3 | - | once | TRBV29-1 | CSVGLWGDTQYF | TGCAGCGTTGGACTCTGGGGAGATACGCAGTATTTT
13 | TRBJ2-5 | TRBD2 | - | TRBV27 | CASSWTSWETQYF | TGTGCCAGCAGTTGGACTAGCTGGGAGACCCAGTACTTC
11 | TRBJ1-2 | - | few | TRBV28 | CASSNPYGYTF | TGTGCCAGCAGTAATCCCTATGGCTACACCTTC
15 | TRBJ2-1 | TRBD2 | - | TRBV7-2 | CASSLTSGRANEQFF | TGTGCCAGCAGCTTAACTAGCGGGAGGGCCAATGAGCAGTTCTTC
13 | TRBJ2-2 | - | - | TRBV12-3/TRBV12-4 | CASTSGLTGELFF | TGTGCCAGCACCTCCGGCCTCACCGGGGAGCTGTTTTTT
15 | TRBJ2-1 | TRBD2 | - | TRBV5-6 | CASSLTSGEIWGQFF | TGTGCCAGCAGCTTGACTAGCGGAGAAATATGGGGGCAGTTCTTC
14 | TRBJ1-2 | - | - | TRBV3-1/TRBV3-2 | CASSQADSSYGYTF | TGTGCCAGCAGCCAAGCCGACAGTTCCTATGGCTACACCTTC
15 | TRBJ2-2 | - | few | TRBV6-6 | CASSYSVQGTGELFF | TGTGCCAGCAGTTACTCGGTCCAGGGGACCGGGGAGCTGTTTTTT
14 | TRBJ2-5 | - | - | TRBV5-1 | CASSFGQGQETQYF | TGCGCCAGCAGCTTTGGTCAGGGGCAAGAGACCCAGTACTTC
16 | TRBJ2-6 | - | - | TRBV7-2 | CASSLESASGANVLTF | TGTGCCAGCAGCTTAGAGTCAGCCTCTGGGGCCAACGTCCTGACTTTC
15 | TRBJ2-3 | - | - | TRBV9 | CASSPRQGGTDTQYF | TGTGCCAGCAGCCCCCGGCAGGGCGGCACAGATACGCAGTATTTT
16 | TRBJ1-2 | TRBD1 | - | TRBV6-5 | CASSYSTGGQVDGYTF | TGTGCCAGCAGTTACTCGACCGGCGGACAGGTGGATGGCTACACCTTC
16 | TRBJ1-5 | - | - | TRBV10-3 | CAISESNSQDNQPQHF | TGTGCCATCAGTGAGTCAAATAGTCAGGATAATCAGCCCCAGCATTTT
14 | TRBJ2-7 | - | - | TRBV6-5 | CASRTGRINYEQYF | TGTGCCAGCAGGACGGGTAGGATAAACTACGAGCAGTACTTC
16 | TRBJ2-1 | TRBD1 | - | TRBV7-3 | CASSLTRDRGGNEQFF | TGTGCCAGCAGCTTAACGCGGGACAGGGGAGGGAATGAGCAGTTCTTC
14 | TRBJ1-2 | - | - | TRBV5-1 | CASSLGRVSYGYTF | TGCGCCAGCAGCTTGGGCAGGGTGAGCTATGGCTACACCTTC
12 | TRBJ2-2 | - | - | TRBV28 | CASSTPTGELFF | TGTGCCAGCAGTACTCCCACAGGGGAGCTGTTTTTT
15 | TRBJ1-4 | - | - | TRBV2 | CASSEAAGSFEKLFF | TGTGCCAGCAGTGAGGCGGCAGGGTCATTCGAAAAACTGTTTTTT
15 | TRBJ2-5 | TRBD2 | - | TRBV19 | CASSPSLAGEETQYF | TGTGCCAGTAGCCCCTCCCTAGCGGGAGAAGAGACCCAGTACTTC
13 | TRBJ2-5 | - | - | TRBV7-3 | CASSPSGQETQYF | TGTGCCAGCAGCCCCAGTGGACAGGAGACCCAGTACTTC
14 | TRBJ1-5 | - | - | TRBV4-1 | CASSQDGYNQPQHF | TGCGCCAGCAGCCAGGACGGGTATAATCAGCCCCAGCATTTT
13 | TRBJ2-5 | - | - | TRBV27 | CASSPQYQETQYF | TGTGCCAGCAGTCCACAGTACCAAGAGACCCAGTACTTC
15 | TRBJ2-5 | TRBD1 | - | TRBV5-1 | CASSLDRGERETQYF | TGCGCCAGCAGCTTGGACAGGGGAGAACGAGAGACCCAGTACTTC
18 | TRBJ2-3 | - | - | TRBV24-1 | CATASNSQGRNTIDTQYF | TGTGCCACCGCTTCGAATTCACAGGGACGGAATACGATCGATACGCAGTATTTT
14 | TRBJ2-7 | - | few | TRBV3-1/TRBV3-2 | CASSQDPTSYEQYF | TGTGCCAGCAGCCAAGACCCTACAAGCTACGAGCAGTACTTC
15 | TRBJ1-6 | - | once | TRBV6-1 | CASSETGAYNSPLHF | TGTGCCAGCAGTGAAACAGGCGCCTATAATTCACCCCTCCACTTT
11 | TRBJ1-4 | - | - | TRBV20-1 | CTPFVNEKLFF | TGCACCCCCTTCGTTAATGAAAAACTGTTTTTT
16 | TRBJ2-2 | TRBD2 | - | TRBV25-1 | CASSALGGTSAGELFF | TGTGCCAGCAGTGCCCTCGGTGGGACTAGCGCAGGGGAGCTGTTTTTT
15 | TRBJ2-2 | TRBD1 | - | TRBV4-1 | CASSHGDRPTGELFF | TGCGCCAGCAGCCACGGGGACAGGCCCACCGGGGAGCTGTTTTTT
14 | TRBJ1-4 | - | - | TRBV24-1 | CATSDGLANEKLFF | TGTGCCACCAGTGACGGATTAGCTAATGAAAAACTGTTTTTT
13 | TRBJ1-2 | TRBD1 | once | TRBV19 | CASSIRDRDGYTF | TGTGCCAGTAGTATCCGGGACAGGGATGGCTACACCTTC
12 | TRBJ1-1 | - | - | TRBV5-6 | CASSVLRTEAFF | TGTGCCAGCAGCGTACTTAGGACTGAAGCTTTCTTT
15 | TRBJ2-7 | TRBD1 | - | TRBV7-9 | CASSPPPTGGYEQYF | TGTGCCAGCAGCCCTCCCCCGACAGGGGGCTACGAGCAGTACTTC
17 | TRBJ2-5 | - | - | TRBV5-5 | CASSPPPVRLYQETQYF | TGTGCCAGCAGCCCTCCTCCCGTGAGGCTGTACCAAGAGACCCAGTACTTC
13 | TRBJ2-2 | - | once | TRBV7-2 | CASSFRGTGELFF | TGTGCCAGCAGTTTCCGAGGCACCGGGGAGCTGTTTTTT
13 | TRBJ2-7 | - | once | TRBV2 | CASTSGENYEQYF | TGTGCCAGCACCAGCGGAGAAAACTACGAGCAGTACTTC
16 | TRBJ2-1 | - | - | TRBV5-4 | CASSLAGRGKYNEQFF | TGTGCCAGCAGCTTGGCCGGGAGAGGGAAATACAATGAGCAGTTCTTC
15 | TRBJ2-1 | - | - | TRBV13 | CASSSALGLNNEQFF | TGTGCCAGCAGCTCGGCACTAGGGCTAAACAATGAGCAGTTCTTC